This T cell receptor (beta chain) appears in the sequencing data of a study of T cells after yellow fever vaccination. Germline-derived CDR1 and CDR2 are SNHLY and FYNNEI. V was pared by 5 bases and J by 0 bases, with 11 bases between. The CDR3 sequence is 15 residues long. TCR cDNA, made by 5'RACE template switching, carried an added universal primer site and UMIs. TCRdb reprocessed the 5' RACE reads via MiXCR and lists one record per CDR3 protein. The data contain under 300,000 distinct CDR3 sequences, under 15% of them singletons. This receptor was identified in a man aged 25 to 45 who received the YFV17D yellow fever vaccine. This material consisted of CD4+ T cells sorted from PBMCs, taken 45 days after the yellow fever booster vaccination. V is TRBV2 and J is TRBJ1-3, with unresolved D. The CDR3 loop reads CASSLGSSSGNTIYF. The CDR3 DNA sequence: TGTGCCAGCAGTCTCGGGTCGAGCTCTGGAAACACCATATATTTT.